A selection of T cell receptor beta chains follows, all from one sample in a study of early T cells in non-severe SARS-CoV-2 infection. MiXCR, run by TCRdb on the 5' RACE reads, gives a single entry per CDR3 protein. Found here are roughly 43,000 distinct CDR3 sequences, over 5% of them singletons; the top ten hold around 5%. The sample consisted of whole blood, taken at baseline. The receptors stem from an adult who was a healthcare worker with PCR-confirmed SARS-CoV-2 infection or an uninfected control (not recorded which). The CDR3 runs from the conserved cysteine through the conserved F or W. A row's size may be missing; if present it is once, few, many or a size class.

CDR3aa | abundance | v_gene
CASSFDRDEQYF | many | TRBV28
CASSRTGLYGYTF | many | TRBV5-6
CASSTDRGVNEQFF | many | TRBV4-2
CASSFRGNEQFF | many | TRBV27
CGSPFYEQYF | many | TRBV29-1
CASSLRQGAFDGYTF | many | TRBV12-3/TRBV12-4
CASTSANFLYEQYF | many | TRBV28
CASSPPAGRDNSPLHF | many | TRBV18
CAGGDSHSYEQYF | few | TRBV2
CASGRGSGNTEAFF | many | TRBV19
CASSVGPALGGLKTQYF | many | TRBV9
CASSGTGGQPQHF | many | TRBV12-3/TRBV12-4
CASSPQGNTEAFF | many | TRBV4-1
CSVADGNSPLHF | - | TRBV29-1
CASSAFGNSYEQYF | many | TRBV12-3/TRBV12-4
CASSERDSNYEQYF | many | TRBV27
CASSERIGTGEKGYTF | many | TRBV3-1
CASSIGAGNTGELFF | few | TRBV19
CASSHTGTGYQPQHF | many | TRBV11-2
CASRLGTGPTDTQYF | - | TRBV6-6